The 18 T cell receptor beta chains listed next were all sequenced from one sample in a study of T cell responses to AZD1222 COVID-19 vaccine. The data were produced by immunoSEQ multiplex PCR, yet TCRdb's version contains in-frame clones alone and is incomplete. This sample has some 150,000 clones, with under 95% found just once. The input for sequencing was peripheral blood, taken on day 0 of AZD1222 vaccination. These receptors were obtained from an adult in good health.

The chain has TRBV4-3 and TRBJ2-5, with D tentatively TRBD2 (6 bases). Per germline, CDR1 LGHNA and CDR2 YSLEER. V gave up 8 bases and J gave up 3 bases, with 13 bases separating them. The CDR3 is 13 amino acids. The CDR3 DNA sequence: TGCGCCAGCGACGAGAGGGAGGAAGAGACCCAGTACTTC. Its translation is CASDEREEETQYF.

Points on this clone: Because the CDR3's place on the DNA is in doubt, the DNA is left out and the CDR3 is given as listed by TCRdb. This chain uses TRBV2 with TRBJ1-5. The germline gives CDR1 SNHLY, CDR2 FYNNEI. A total of 14 residues make up the CDR3, ends included. The CDR3 is CASSSSAWSSPSIF.

The V call is TRBV10-3, the J call TRBJ2-2; a possible D gene is TRBD1 (6 bases). Germline V CDR1 and CDR2: ENHRY, SYGVKD. The CDR3 consists of 16 residues. The V gene lost 10 bases and the J gene lost 1 base, with 19 bases spanning the gap. CDR3 sequence: CATTPLGQLNTGELFF. In DNA form, the CDR3 reads TGTGCCACCACGCCACTAGGACAGCTGAACACCGGGGAGCTGTTTTTT.

The rearrangement links TRBV10-3 to TRBJ2-3; TRBD2 is a possible D gene (6 bases). The germline gives CDR1 ENHRY, CDR2 SYGVKD. This CDR3 has 13 amino acids. The germline V and J ends were trimmed by 8 bases and 2 bases, with 11 bases remaining between them. DNA of the CDR3: TGTGCCATCGGGACTCTAAACACAGATACGCAGTATTTT. Protein: CAIGTLNTDTQYF.

This sequence joins TRBV5-6 and TRBJ1-1, with no clear D. There are 12 residues in the CDR3. The V end lost 0 bases, the J end lost 4 bases, and 4 bases lay between the germline ends. The V gene's germline CDR1 is SGHDT and CDR2 YYEEEE. CDR3 residues: CASSLGLTEAFF. DNA of the CDR3: TGTGCCAGCAGCTTGGGACTCACTGAAGCTTTCTTT.

The chain joins TRBV7-8 to TRBJ2-5; perhaps D is TRBD1 or TRBD2 (5 bases each). The V gene's germline CDR1 is SGHVS and CDR2 FQNEAQ. This CDR3 has 14 amino acids. V gave up 0 bases and J gave up 8 bases, with 13 bases separating them. CDR3 DNA: TGTGCCAGCAGCTTAGCTAGTACTGGGGGTACCCAGTACTTC. Its translation is CASSLASTGGTQYF. Based on the CDR3 plus reference TRBV7-8 and TRBJ2-5, the full variable domain is GAGVSQSPRYKVAKRGQDVALRCDPISGHVSLFWYQQALGQGPEFLTYFQNEAQLDKSGLPSDRFFAERPEGSVSTLKIQRTQQEDSAVYLCASSLASTGGTQYFGPGTRLLVL.

This chain joins TRBV4-2 and TRBJ2-3; perhaps TRBD2 as D (5 bases). The germline CDR1 and CDR2 sequences are LGHNA and YNFKEQ. This CDR3 is built from 14 residues. Trimming pared 4 bases from V and 2 bases from J, leaving 10 bases between. CDR3 protein: CASSPSRATDTQYF. The CDR3 DNA sequence: TGTGCCAGCAGCCCCTCGAGGGCCACAGATACGCAGTATTTT.

The chain carries TRBV4-3 and TRBJ2-2, with D uncertain. The CDR3 spans 14 residues. Looked up from germline, CDR1 is LGHNA and CDR2 is YSLEER. V dropped 0 bases and J dropped 4 bases, with 6 bases sitting between them. CDR3 in amino acids: CASSQETITGELFF. DNA of the CDR3: TGCGCCAGCAGCCAAGAAACTATCACCGGGGAGCTGTTTTTT.

The gene calls are TRBV12-3 or TRBV12-4 and TRBJ2-7, with 9 positions matching TRBD1. With V trimmed by 6 bases and J by 7 bases, 7 bases remained unmatched. This CDR3 is built from 13 residues. Here the CDR3 reads CASSRDRDLEQYF. DNA of the CDR3: TGTGCCAGCAGCAGGGACAGGGATCTTGAGCAGTACTTC.

In nucleotides, the CDR3 is TGTGCCAGCAGCCTAAGACAGAACGAGCAGTACTTC. Its protein product is CASSLRQNEQYF. The gene calls are TRBV25-1 and TRBJ2-7; D may be TRBD1 (5 bases). V lost 6 bases, J lost 5 bases, and 11 bases lay in between. From germline, CDR1 is MGHDK and CDR2 SYGVNS. The CDR3 is 12 residues long.

V gene TRBV19 combines with J gene TRBJ2-7; D possibly corresponds to TRBD2 (5 bases). The CDR3 extends over 14 amino acids. V was pared by 5 bases and J by 3 bases, with 14 bases between. Germline assignment: CDR1 LNHDA and CDR2 SQIVND (reference sequence). For the CDR3, the DNA is TGTGCCAGTAGTCGCCGCCACGGAGGCTACGAGCAGTACTTC. Residues: CASSRRHGGYEQYF.

This clone was seen once. This chain joins TRBV7-3 and TRBJ2-5; unclear D gene. CDR3 length: 13 amino acids. Germline CDR1 reads SGHTA; CDR2 reads FQGTGA. Deletions cut 6 bases from V and 0 bases from J, with 8 bases between. Here the CDR3 reads CASRDTNQETQYF. In DNA form, the CDR3 reads TGTGCCAGCAGAGACACTAACCAAGAGACCCAGTACTTC.

The chain combines TRBV18 with TRBJ1-6, with D possibly being TRBD1 (5 bases). Trimming removed 3 bases from V and 8 bases from J, with 14 bases in between. This CDR3 is built from 15 residues. Germline CDR1 and CDR2: KGHSH and LQKENI. The CDR3: CASSPPGPRDSPLHF. The CDR3 DNA reads as TGTGCCAGCTCACCGCCGGGACCAAGGGATTCACCCCTCCACTTT.

This clone was observed once. This sequence joins TRBV27 and TRBJ2-2; D call uncertain. Germline loops: CDR1 MNHEY, CDR2 SMNVEV (reference sequence). This CDR3 region has 17 residues. V gave up 5 bases and J gave up 5 bases, with 21 bases separating them. CDR3: CASSPGRSGPRTGELFF. The CDR3 nucleotides are TGTGCCAGCAGTCCCGGGCGTAGTGGGCCTAGAACCGGGGAGCTGTTTTTT.

V and J are TRBV27 and TRBJ2-7; a possible D gene is TRBD1 (5 bases). The V and J ends lost 8 bases and 0 bases respectively, with 17 bases between them. The CDR3 runs 15 residues. In germline, CDR1 is MNHEY, CDR2 SMNVEV (reference sequence). The CDR3 DNA follows: TGTGCCAGCGGAACTCTGGGGCAGTTCTCCTACGAGCAGTACTTC. Its protein product is CASGTLGQFSYEQYF.

This rearrangement joins TRBV28 to TRBJ1-3, with D hard to call. Per the germline V gene, CDR1 is MDHEN and CDR2 is SYDVKM. Trimming cost V 6 bases and J 0 bases, with 6 bases left between them. This CDR3 contains 13 residues. The CDR3 nucleotides are TGTGCCAGCAGACAGACCTCTGGAAACACCATATATTTT. It translates to CASRQTSGNTIYF.

The rearrangement uses TRBV9 and TRBJ1-5; D remains ambiguous. Trimming cost V 3 bases and J 6 bases, with 10 bases left between them. The CDR3 covers 13 residues. The germline CDR1 and CDR2 sequences are SGDLS and YYNGEE. The CDR3: CASSDTTGQPQHF. The CDR3 region has the DNA TGTGCCAGCAGCGATACGACGGGTCAGCCCCAGCATTTT.

The chain combines TRBV19 with TRBJ2-5; D unclear. V lost 3 bases to trimming and J lost 0 bases, with 8 bases between them. This CDR3 is built from 14 residues. CDR1 LNHDA and CDR2 SQIVND come from the germline V gene (reference sequence). The CDR3 sequence: CASSMRTDQETQYF. Written as DNA, the CDR3 is TGTGCCAGTAGTATGAGGACGGACCAAGAGACCCAGTACTTC.